By sample fraction, the clone carrying this T cell receptor (beta chain) is medium-sized. V gave up 4 bases and J gave up 10 bases; unmatched junction bases: 9. Germline V gene data show CDR1 as SGHDT and CDR2 as YYEEEE. CDR3 length equals 14 residues. Using immunoSEQ multiplex PCR, the repertoire was profiled, and TCRdb retains in-frame clones only, with some absent. This sample has some 14,000 clones, with roughly 32% found just once. The data belong to a study of graft-versus-host responses after intestinal transplantation. Study overall: Recipients were all induced with anti-thymocyte globulin, then given tacrolimus and steroids for 2 to 3 years.

General study points: Subjects displaying graft-donor T cell macrochimerism possessed elevated graft-versus-host to host-versus-graft clonal ratios inside allografts. Detected in recipient marrow were GvH clones, some of which were first observed in ileum or blood.

The plating included around 200,000 irradiated, violet-dye-labeled stimulator cells together with around 200,000 CFSE-labeled responder cells. Proliferating CFSE-low CD3+CD4+ and CD3+CD8+ responders were sorted post-reaction. This clonotype was obtained from a human patient who received an intestinal transplant. V usage is TRBV5-6 and J usage is TRBJ1-4, with 8 bases fitting TRBD1. Source: alloreactive CD8+ T cells from a mixed lymphocyte reaction culture, taken before intestinal transplant. Documented subset: CFSE-low proliferating T cells sorted from roughly six-day pre-transplant mixed lymphocyte reaction (GvH or HvG direction). CDR3 loop: CASSLGQGRIKLFF. CDR3 DNA sequence: TGTGCCAGCAGCCTCGGACAGGGAAGAATAAAACTGTTTTTT.